These 2 T cell receptor beta chains came from one sample sequenced in a study of shared clonotypes between healthy human individuals. Data came from immunoSEQ multiplex PCR; TCRdb stores just in-frame clones and leaves some out. The data hold around 1.1 million clones, with 75% to 85% observed a single time. Sample: memory CD4+ T cells from PBMCs. Described subset: CD45RA-negative fraction. Source of these receptors: a man younger than 35 in good health. Some clones in this sample may be carry-over from other donors' samples.

This rearrangement joins TRBV7-3 to TRBJ2-6; D not certain. This CDR3 comprises 17 residues. Trimming took off 6 bases at V and 1 base at J, with 16 bases between the two ends. CDR1 and CDR2 (germline): SGHTA, FQGTGA. The CDR3 DNA is TGTGCCAGCAGTTCTCCCGGCACCGAGTCTGGGGCCAACGTCCTGACTTTC. Its translation: CASSSPGTESGANVLTF.

The chain recombines TRBV28 with TRBJ1-2; no clear D. The germline V gene encodes CDR1 MDHEN and CDR2 SYDVKM. V was trimmed by 5 bases and J by 5 bases, leaving 12 bases between them. The CDR3 extends over 13 amino acids. CDR3 DNA: TGTGCCAGCAGTCCCCCGGGGTGGTATGGCTACACCTTC. Its translation is CASSPPGWYGYTF.